This TCR beta chain was sequenced during a study of cytomegalovirus exposure and HLA in healthy donors. The CDR3 has 15 residues. V shed 2 bases and J 3 bases; nucleotides not matched to a gene: 5. In germline, CDR1 is SGHKS, CDR2 YYEKEE (reference sequence). Use of 60 Vbeta and 13 Jbeta primers characterized the PCR. Assay used: immunoSEQ multiplex PCR; TCRdb lists only in-frame clones, some missing. The sample lists 150,000 or so clones, around 80% occurring once. Sample: PBMCs. The gene calls are TRBV5-5 and TRBJ2-7; 10 bases map to TRBD1. This TCR was recovered from a man aged 25-45 years in good health and CMV-seropositive. The DNA for the CDR3 is TGTGCCAGCAGCTTAGCGGGACAGGGGATCTACGAGCAGTACTTC. Translation: CASSLAGQGIYEQYF.